The 23 T cell receptor beta chains presented below share a single source sample, sequenced in a study of blood T cells in healthy people across ages. A second PCR, run for about 7 to 11 cycles, used a sample-barcoded 5' primer plus a J-beta primer mix. Each CDR3 protein gets one entry after TCRdb re-called the 5' RACE reads with MiXCR. The sample holds 1.5 million to 2 million distinct CDR3 sequences, around 36% seen once. Specimen: blood. The receptors shown here come from a woman aged 25-40 years in good health.

J is TRBJ1-6 and V is TRBV6-5; D perhaps matches TRBD1 (5 bases). The CDR3 spans 13 residues. CDR1 is MNHEY and CDR2 is SVGAGI in the germline V gene. V gave up 5 bases and J gave up 12 bases, with 14 bases separating them. The CDR3 region is CASSLLGVGPLHF. The DNA for the CDR3 is TGTGCCAGCAGTCTTTTGGGGGTCGGACCCCTCCACTTT.

The V gene is TRBV14, the J gene TRBJ1-2; D unclear. CDR1 is SGHDN, CDR2 FVKESK, per germline. V was shortened by 3 bases and J by 7 bases, with 12 bases between the two germline ends. CDR3 size: 13 residues. Here the CDR3 reads CASSHDKVGGYTF. The CDR3 DNA reads TGTGCCAGCAGCCATGATAAAGTCGGTGGCTACACCTTC.

The rearrangement links TRBV5-6 to TRBJ2-1, with D possibly matching TRBD2 (6 bases). V was cut by 4 bases and J by 3 bases, with 14 bases left in between. Germline V gene lookup returns CDR1 SGHDT and CDR2 YYEEEE. This CDR3 is built from 15 residues. The CDR3: CASSPISGGYNEQFF. The CDR3 DNA is TGTGCCAGCAGCCCGATTAGCGGAGGCTACAATGAGCAGTTCTTC.

V usage is TRBV6-1 and J usage is TRBJ1-5, with 7 bases aligning to TRBD1. Unmatched junction bases numbered 7, after V lost 8 bases and J lost 3 bases. CDR3 length: 14 amino acids. Germline CDR1 is MNHNS and CDR2 is SASEGT. CDR3 nucleotide sequence: TGTGCCAGCCTCAGGGACAGCGACAATCAGCCCCAGCATTTT. It specifies CASLRDSDNQPQHF.

On this clonotype: Being one base from a much bigger clone, this may be a read error. The gene calls are TRBV10-3 and TRBJ2-5; D unclear. Matching the DNA end better, TRBJ2-1 makes the J call doubtful. Germline CDR1 ENHRY, CDR2 SYGVKD. The CDR3 runs to 13 residues. DNA for the CDR3: TGTGCCACCGCCCCAGCTGACCAAGAGACCCAGTTCTTC. It is translated as CATAPADQETQFF.

This chain joins TRBV25-1 and TRBJ2-1, with TRBD2 matching over 14 bases. The CDR3 extends over 19 amino acids. Losses at the gene ends were 4 bases for V and 5 bases for J; bases not matched to a gene: 13. CDR1 is MGHDK, CDR2 SYGVNS, per germline. The CDR3 here is CASSGRLAGGPYVHNEQFF. DNA of the CDR3: TGTGCCAGCAGTGGGCGACTAGCGGGGGGGCCTTACGTCCACAATGAGCAGTTCTTC.

This CDR3 reads CSASVDRGTEAFF. CDR3 bases: TGCAGTGCTAGTGTCGACAGGGGGACTGAAGCTTTCTTT. The chain combines TRBV20-1 with TRBJ1-1; 9 bases align to TRBD1. The CDR3 extends over 13 amino acids. CDR1 and CDR2 (germline): DFQATT, SNEGSKA (reference sequence). With V trimmed by 3 bases and J by 5 bases, 4 bases remained unmatched.

This clonotype was picked up a small number of times. The rearrangement joins TRBV6-5 to TRBJ2-5; 7 bases are a match to TRBD2. Trimming at V came to 0 bases and at J to 5 bases, leaving 9 bases not matched to a gene. The CDR3 is made up of 16 amino acids. Per germline, CDR1 MNHEY and CDR2 SVGAGI. CDR3 protein: CASSYSFGLGRETQYF. The CDR3 nucleotides read TGTGCCAGCAGTTACTCGTTTGGACTAGGCCGGGAGACCCAGTACTTC.

This clonotype was counted between two and nine times. This chain connects TRBV5-1 to TRBJ2-5; 10 nucleotides align to TRBD2. CDR1 and CDR2 (germline): SGHRS, YFSETQ. With V trimmed by 4 bases and J by 3 bases, 3 bases remained unmatched. There are 14 residues in the CDR3. CDR3 loop: CASSRGLAEETQYF. The CDR3 nucleotides are TGCGCCAGCAGCCGTGGACTAGCGGAAGAGACCCAGTACTTC.

This clonotype was picked up a small number of times. The V gene is TRBV5-5, the J gene TRBJ1-2; 10 bases match TRBD1. Germline CDR1 reads SGHKS; CDR2 reads YYEKEE (reference sequence). Germline trimming cut 3 bases from V and 1 base from J; bases unmatched to any gene: 15. The length of the CDR3 is 19 residues. CDR3 nucleotides: TGTGCCAGCAGCTCCAAAGGGACAGGGGCCTACCTATTTAACTATGGCTACACCTTC. Translated: CASSSKGTGAYLFNYGYTF.

The chain carries TRBV3-1 and TRBJ2-3, with D hard to call. V gave up 1 base and J gave up 4 bases, with 15 bases separating them. Germline-derived CDR1 and CDR2 are LGHDT and YNNKEL (reference sequence). This CDR3 region has 16 residues. The CDR3: CASSQATPGSADTQYF. The CDR3 coding sequence is TGTGCCAGCAGCCAAGCGACGCCCGGTAGTGCAGATACGCAGTATTTT.

The chain combines TRBV7-9 with TRBJ2-1, with D unresolved. The CDR3 sequence is 19 residues long. The germline V gene encodes CDR1 SEHNR and CDR2 FQNEAQ (reference sequence). Trimming took 1 base from V and 9 from J, leaving 28 bases between them. The CDR3 loop is CASSLGGPAERPYRTEQFF. The DNA of the CDR3 is TGTGCCAGCAGCTTAGGCGGCCCCGCGGAGAGGCCCTATAGGACTGAGCAGTTCTTC.

There are a few counts of this clonotype. This sequence joins TRBV30 and TRBJ1-2; TRBD1 aligns across 12 bases. Germline V gene sequence: CDR1 GTSNPN, CDR2 SVGIG (reference sequence). The CDR3 consists of 13 residues. Trimming cost V 1 base and J 7 bases; bases outside gene matches: 1. CDR3 nucleotides: TGTGCCTGGAGTGGGGACAGGGGGCCTGGCTACACCTTC. It codes for CAWSGDRGPGYTF.

This clonotype showed up just a few times. The rearrangement uses TRBV27 and TRBJ2-5, with D tentatively TRBD2 (5 bases). Germline CDR1 reads MNHEY; CDR2 reads SMNVEV (reference sequence). The CDR3 loop spans 13 amino acids. The V gene lost 7 bases and the J gene lost 1 base, with 10 bases spanning the gap. The CDR3 DNA reads TGTGCCAGCATGCCTAGCAGCCAAGAGACCCAGTACTTC. Protein sequence: CASMPSSQETQYF.

The V and J genes are TRBV4-2 and TRBJ2-3, with 8 bases matching TRBD2. The CDR3 consists of 16 residues. CDR1 LGHNA and CDR2 YNFKEQ come from the germline V gene. V gave up 3 bases and J gave up 2 bases; unmatched junction bases: 7. CDR3 protein: CASSQDSGGHTDTQYF. CDR3 nucleotides: TGTGCCAGCAGCCAGGATTCGGGGGGGCACACAGATACGCAGTATTTT.

The rearrangement uses TRBV7-3 and TRBJ2-1, with D maybe TRBD2 (5 bases). The germline V gene has CDR1 SGHTA and CDR2 FQGTGA. This CDR3 has 16 amino acids. V lost 2 bases and J 1 base, leaving 12 bases between the germline ends. CDR3 bases: TGTGCCAGCAGCTTACAGGTGGGAGCTTCCTACAATGAGCAGTTCTTC. Translation gives CASSLQVGASYNEQFF.

This clonotype has just a few counts. The chain combines TRBV10-3 with TRBJ2-3, with a possible D match to TRBD1 (5 bases). Germline values: CDR1 ENHRY, CDR2 SYGVKD. Deletions cut 2 bases from V and 6 bases from J, with 12 bases between. This CDR3 region has 14 residues. The CDR3 loop reads CAISEAGLSDTQYF. CDR3 DNA sequence: TGTGCCATCAGTGAGGCAGGGCTTTCGGATACGCAGTATTTT.

The chain recombines TRBV9 with TRBJ2-5, with D hard to call. The V gene's germline CDR1 is SGDLS and CDR2 YYNGEE. The CDR3 totals 17 residues. The V and J ends lost 3 bases and 5 bases respectively, with 23 bases between them. CDR3 protein: CASSGHGPPGVRETQYF. The CDR3 DNA follows: TGTGCCAGCAGCGGACACGGACCGCCAGGTGTCAGGGAGACCCAGTACTTC.

This clonotype occurred a few times. The genes are TRBV6-6 and TRBJ1-4; possible D gene TRBD1, 5 bases. The CDR3 length is 15 residues. Germline CDR1 and CDR2: MNHNY and SVGAGI (reference sequence). V dropped 6 bases and J dropped 1 base, with 12 bases sitting between them. CDR3 nucleotides: TGTGCCAGCAGCTCCGGTAGGGGAACTAATGAAAAACTGTTTTTT. This sequence encodes CASSSGRGTNEKLFF.

The V and J genes are TRBV10-3 and TRBJ1-1; D unresolved. Between the trimmed V and J ends, which lost 5 bases and 7 bases, there was a span of 20 bases. This CDR3 has 15 residues. CDR1 and CDR2 from the germline V gene are ENHRY and SYGVKD. This CDR3 reads CAISSTIGKLFEAFF. DNA of the CDR3: TGTGCCATCAGTTCGACGATTGGCAAGCTATTTGAAGCTTTCTTT.

For this clonotype: One junction end does not reproduce the germline sequence, and a read error may be involved. This rearrangement joins TRBV3-1 to TRBJ2-3, with 14 bases aligning to TRBD2. The CDR3 consists of 19 residues. CDR1 is LGHDT and CDR2 is YNNKEL in the germline V gene (reference sequence). The CDR3 sequence: CASSQDQGTSGGDTGTQYF. CDR3 bases: TGTGCCAGCAGCCAAGATCAGGGGACTAGCGGGGGAGACACAGGTACGCAGTATTTT.

Turning to this clonotype: At one end, the junction sequence differs from germline, possibly due to a read error. The chain couples TRBV4-2 to TRBJ2-1; D is uncertain. CDR3 length: 17 residues. Per the germline V gene, CDR1 is LGHNA and CDR2 is YNFKEQ. The CDR3 region has the DNA TGTGCCAGCAGCCATGATTTTCGGGCGAGCTCCGACAATGAGCAGTTCTTC. This gives the protein CASSHDFRASSDNEQFF.

In this sample, this clonotype turned up once. One junction end does not reproduce the germline sequence, and a read error may be involved. The chain couples TRBV4-1 to TRBJ1-1; D is possibly TRBD1 (5 bases). There are 14 residues in the CDR3. The V gene's germline CDR1 is MGHRA and CDR2 YSYEKL. CDR3 bases: TGCGTCAGCAGCCAAGGGTGGGGGACGACTGAAGCTTTCTTT. As protein: CVSSQGWGTTEAFF.